This entry features one TCR beta chain sequence. CDR3 length: 15 amino acids. Deletions cut 4 bases from V and 6 bases from J, with 18 bases between. Germline V lookup: CDR1 KGHSH, CDR2 LQKENI. This entry is derived from a study of blood T cell repertoires in COVID-19. As handled by the study authors: Reference gene primers were amplified, and this amplification served to estimate nucleated cell counts. Data came from immunoSEQ multiplex PCR; TCRdb stores just in-frame clones and leaves some out. V and J calls and clone size follow that table, whereas D and trimming were derived from the DNA. The sample consists of 250,000 to 300,000 clones, 80% to 85% of them appearing once.

The V and J genes are TRBV18 and TRBJ1-1; D not resolved. Material for sequencing was PBMCs or T cells enriched from blood (not recorded which). This clonotype was sampled from a man aged 45 to 65 who had recovered from COVID-19. The CDR3 loop is CASSREAVEGSEAFF. DNA for the CDR3: TGTGCCAGCTCACGGGAGGCGGTGGAGGGCTCTGAAGCTTTCTTT.